Presented here are 23 T cell receptor beta chains from one specimen sequenced in a study of blood T cell repertoires in COVID-19 (dated by TCRdb to 2018 to 2020). Library method: the immunoSEQ multiplex PCR assay. TCRdb provides this immuneACCESS table in a form limited to in-frame rearrangements. Some clones are lacking; in checked studies, under half of them reflect an unresolved V gene, and why the rest are absent is not known. The sample table records approximately 220,000 clones; over 85% of these occur just once. The ten largest clones represent roughly 4% of the sample. Sequenced sample: PBMCs or T cells enriched from blood (not recorded which). These receptor sequences come from a woman in her twenties or thirties with acute COVID-19.

The genes are TRBV7-2 and TRBJ1-3; TRBD1 matches 8 bases. Germline CDR1 reads SGHTA; CDR2 reads FQGNSA. The CDR3 is 15 residues long. The V segment lost 4 bases and the J segment 2 bases; nucleotides outside the gene matches: 4. The CDR3 spells CASSSSTGAGNTIYF. The DNA of the CDR3 is TGTGCCAGCAGCTCATCGACAGGGGCTGGAAACACCATATATTTT.

V usage is TRBV24-1 and J usage is TRBJ1-5; maybe TRBD1 (5 bases). The germline gives CDR1 KGHDR, CDR2 SFDVKD. The CDR3 covers 12 residues. Trimming stripped 7 bases from V and 10 bases from J, with 13 bases between. CDR3 bases: TGTGCCACCAGAAACGACAGCGAACCCCAGCATTTT. Translation gives CATRNDSEPQHF.

This clone came up a few times. The V call is TRBV9, the J call TRBJ1-1, with D possibly TRBD1 on 5 matching bases. Trimming removed 0 bases at V and 6 bases at J, with 18 bases between. This CDR3 is 16 amino acids long. Germline lookup yields CDR1 SGDLS and CDR2 YYNGEE. DNA of the CDR3: TGTGCCAGCAGCGTAGGAAGTATTTCAGGGATCGCTGAAGCTTTCTTT. The encoded protein is CASSVGSISGIAEAFF.

CDR3 coding DNA: TGTGCCAGCAGCTTGGCGGAAGGGGGCGAAGGCTACACCTTC. Translation: CASSLAEGGEGYTF. This chain links TRBV5-5 with TRBJ1-2, with 7 bases lining up with TRBD1. Germline CDR1 is SGHKS and CDR2 is YYEKEE (reference sequence). Losses at the gene ends were 0 bases for V and 8 bases for J; bases not matched to a gene: 7. The CDR3 covers 14 residues.

V gene TRBV27 combines with J gene TRBJ2-7, with 7 bases aligning to TRBD1. After removal of 5 bases from V and 1 base from J, the junction contained 5 bases not matched to a gene. The CDR3 contains 14 residues. The V gene's germline CDR1 is MNHEY and CDR2 SMNVEV (reference sequence). The DNA for the CDR3 is TGTGCCAGCAGTACCCACAGGGGATCCTACGAGCAGTACTTC. It translates to CASSTHRGSYEQYF.

V is TRBV10-2 and J is TRBJ2-1, with a weak D call TRBD1 (5 bases). The CDR3 is 16 amino acids. Germline V CDR1 and CDR2: WSHSY, SAAADI. V was pared by 6 bases and J by 4 bases, with 19 bases between. The CDR3 loop is CASRAPEAGKYNEQFF. The CDR3 DNA reads TGCGCCAGCAGGGCCCCTGAGGCAGGGAAATACAATGAGCAGTTCTTC.

The J gene is TRBJ2-3, the V gene TRBV5-1; 8 bases are a match to TRBD2. V lost 0 bases to trimming and J lost 4 bases; unmatched junction nucleotides: 4. The CDR3 spans 15 residues. Germline V gene lookup returns CDR1 SGHRS and CDR2 YFSETQ. The CDR3 here is CASSLAGGAPDTQYF. For the CDR3, the DNA is TGCGCCAGCAGCTTGGCCGGGGGGGCTCCAGATACGCAGTATTTT.

The chain uses TRBV7-8 and TRBJ1-1, with D hard to call. The germline gives CDR1 SGHVS, CDR2 FQNEAQ. V gave up 3 bases and J gave up 4 bases, with 12 bases separating them. CDR3 length: 14 residues. The CDR3 protein is CASSLVIRGTEAFF. The DNA for the CDR3 is TGTGCCAGCAGCTTGGTAATCCGGGGCACTGAAGCTTTCTTT.

The rearrangement uses TRBV4-3 and TRBJ1-2; TRBD1 matches 11 bases. Per germline, CDR1 LGHNA and CDR2 YSLEER. V shed 0 bases, J shed 4 bases, and the junction held 7 bases outside the gene matches. This CDR3 contains 17 residues. Here the CDR3 DNA reads TGCGCCAGCAGCCAAGATAGGGGGGACAGGGGGTTCTATGGCTACACCTTC. It encodes CASSQDRGDRGFYGYTF.

The V call is TRBV27, the J call TRBJ2-1; maybe TRBD2 (7 bases). Trimming stripped 3 bases from V and 11 bases from J, with 26 bases between. Germline values: CDR1 MNHEY, CDR2 SMNVEV (reference sequence). This CDR3 contains 17 residues. CDR3 nucleotides: TGTGCCAGCAGTTTTCAGTTAGGACTAGGGGGTGAGAGTCAGCAGTTCTTC. It encodes CASSFQLGLGGESQQFF.

The chain links TRBV2 to TRBJ2-3, with D unresolved. Germline-derived CDR1 and CDR2 are SNHLY and FYNNEI. This CDR3 has 14 amino acids. Trimming cost V 8 bases and J 0 bases, with 12 bases left between them. CDR3 DNA: TGTGCCAGCTTCAAGCAATCTAGCACAGATACGCAGTATTTT. Translating gives CASFKQSSTDTQYF.

This chain connects TRBV6-2 or TRBV6-3 to TRBJ2-7, with TRBD2 as a possible D gene (6 bases). The CDR3 loop spans 15 amino acids. V lost 2 bases, J lost 3 bases, and 14 bases lay in between. CDR1 MNHEY and CDR2 SVGEGT come from the germline V gene. This chain's CDR3 is CASSYPFQGLYEQYF. The CDR3 DNA reads as TGTGCCAGCAGTTACCCGTTTCAGGGACTCTACGAGCAGTACTTC.

This chain joins TRBV2 and TRBJ1-5; no clear D gene. The CDR3 has 15 residues. Trimming stripped 5 bases from V and 2 bases from J, with 13 bases between. Looked up from germline, CDR1 is SNHLY and CDR2 is FYNNEI. The CDR3, as DNA: TGTGCCAGCAGTCTTTTGGGGAGTGGCAATCAGCCCCAGCATTTT. It yields the protein CASSLLGSGNQPQHF.

J is TRBJ2-3 and V is TRBV19; weak D call: TRBD2 (5 bases). The CDR3 extends over 14 amino acids. Trimming pared 5 bases from V and 5 bases from J, leaving 14 bases between. Germline V gene lookup returns CDR1 LNHDA and CDR2 SQIVND (reference sequence). The chain's CDR3 is CASSPSRVGDTQYF. CDR3 DNA sequence: TGTGCCAGTAGTCCCTCGCGGGTGGGAGATACGCAGTATTTT. Combining the CDR3 with reference TRBV19 and TRBJ2-3 gives the whole variable domain DGGITQSPKYLFRKEGQNVTLSCEQNLNHDAMYWYRQDPGQGLRLIYYSQIVNDFQKGDIAEGYSVSREKKESFPLTVTSAQKNPTAFYLCASSPSRVGDTQYFGPGTRLTVL.

V is TRBV28 and J is TRBJ1-5; D might be TRBD1 (6 bases). This CDR3 spans 14 amino acids. Germline V gene lookup returns CDR1 MDHEN and CDR2 SYDVKM. The germline V and J ends were trimmed by 3 bases and 4 bases, with 10 bases remaining between them. CDR3 nucleotide sequence: TGTGCCAGCAGTTTTGACAGGTTTAATCAGCCCCAGCATTTT. This codes for CASSFDRFNQPQHF.

The chain joins TRBV7-8 to TRBJ1-1; tentative D call: TRBD1 (6 bases). The CDR3 has 15 residues. The germline V gene encodes CDR1 SGHVS and CDR2 FQNEAQ. Trimming took 5 bases from V and 6 from J, leaving 19 bases between them. Here the CDR3 reads CASSPEGGRGAEAFF. The CDR3, as DNA: TGTGCCAGCAGCCCCGAGGGGGGGCGCGGGGCTGAAGCTTTCTTT.

V usage is TRBV7-9 and J usage is TRBJ1-2; tentative D call: TRBD1 (6 bases). CDR1 and CDR2 (germline): SEHNR, FQNEAQ (reference sequence). V was trimmed by 0 bases and J by 7 bases, leaving 15 bases between them. The CDR3 has 15 amino acids. The DNA for the CDR3 is TGTGCCAGCAGCTTAGCATACAGGGATATTCGTGGCTACACCTTC. This translates into CASSLAYRDIRGYTF.

This clone occurred once. V and J are TRBV10-1 and TRBJ2-7; maybe TRBD2 (7 bases). The CDR3 sequence is 11 residues long. Trimming took off 6 bases at V and 7 bases at J, with 10 bases between the two ends. Germline CDR1 is WNHNN and CDR2 is SYGVQD (reference sequence). This CDR3 reads CASSRGGEQYF. The DNA for the CDR3 is TGCGCCAGCAGCAGGGGAGGGGAGCAGTACTTC.

The chain joins TRBV15 to TRBJ2-1; 8 bases fit TRBD1. The CDR3 is 18 residues long. Germline values: CDR1 LNHNV, CDR2 YYDKDF (reference sequence). V shed 1 base and J 8 bases; nucleotides not matched to a gene: 16. CDR3 region: CATSRGVREDREFDEQFF. The DNA for the CDR3 is TGTGCCACCAGCAGAGGGGTTAGGGAGGACAGGGAGTTCGATGAGCAGTTCTTC.

The chain employs TRBV25-1 and TRBJ1-5; no firm D call. The CDR3 loop spans 14 amino acids. Germline CDR1 MGHDK, CDR2 SYGVNS. Trimming took 8 bases from V and 1 from J, leaving 12 bases between them. This CDR3 is CASSSGGSNQPQHF. The CDR3 coding sequence is TGTGCCAGCTCCTCCGGCGGCAGCAATCAGCCCCAGCATTTT.

The chain carries TRBV7-9 and TRBJ2-6, with unresolved D. Trimming left V 11 bases short and J 2 bases short, with 22 bases between. The CDR3 has 17 amino acids. Per germline, CDR1 SEHNR and CDR2 FQNEAQ (reference sequence). CDR3 residues: CAFLISAGRPGANVLTF. CDR3 sequence (DNA): TGTGCCTTTTTGATCTCTGCAGGTCGGCCTGGGGCCAACGTCCTGACTTTC.

The chain has TRBV12-5 and TRBJ1-5, with D perhaps matching TRBD1 (5 bases). The length of the CDR3 is 19 residues. V was clipped by 2 bases and J by 9 bases, with 29 bases between them. CDR1 and CDR2 (germline): LGHNT, FRNRAP. The CDR3 DNA reads TGTGCTAGTGGTTTGTTCCCCCGGGATACGGGACTGACCTTGCGGCCCCAGCATTTT. Translated, it gives CASGLFPRDTGLTLRPQHF.

The rearrangement joins TRBV29-1 to TRBJ1-1; D remains unclear. CDR3 length equals 13 residues. V was clipped by 4 bases and J by 1 base, with 10 bases between them. Germline CDR1 reads SQVTM; CDR2 reads ANQGSEA. CDR3 sequence: CSVGAVENTEAFF. CDR3 sequence (DNA): TGCAGCGTTGGGGCTGTCGAGAACACTGAAGCTTTCTTT.